The 10 T cell receptor beta chains below come from one sample, sequenced in a study of cytomegalovirus exposure and HLA in healthy donors. The PCR made use of 60 Vbeta and 13 Jbeta primers. Here immunoSEQ multiplex PCR was the method, and the copy in TCRdb shows in-frame clones only, minus some. The table records 100,000 to 150,000 clones, approximately 60% of them present only once. Sequencing was done on a sample of PBMCs. The receptors here all came from a middle-aged woman in good health and CMV-seronegative.

This clone has only a few counts. The rearrangement joins TRBV9 to TRBJ1-1; D remains ambiguous. The CDR3 sequence is 13 residues long. Trimming took off 1 base at V and 2 bases at J, with 6 bases between the two ends. Germline CDR1 and CDR2: SGDLS and YYNGEE. CDR3 DNA sequence: TGTGCCAGCAGCGTACGTGGCAACACTGAAGCTTTCTTT. Translation: CASSVRGNTEAFF.

The rearrangement joins TRBV28 to TRBJ1-4; the D is unclear. Germline lookup yields CDR1 MDHEN and CDR2 SYDVKM. The V and J ends lost 5 bases and 8 bases respectively, with 15 bases between them. The CDR3 runs 14 residues. The CDR3 here is CASSPRERGEKLFF. CDR3 nucleotides: TGTGCCAGCAGTCCCCGGGAACGGGGAGAAAAACTGTTTTTT.

The rearrangement joins TRBV5-1 to TRBJ1-2; maybe TRBD1 (6 bases). Trimming shortened V by 2 bases and J by 11 bases, and 22 bases separated the two germline ends. The CDR3 length is 15 residues. Per the germline V gene, CDR1 is SGHRS and CDR2 is YFSETQ. CDR3 protein: CASSLLIQGASGYTF. The CDR3 DNA is TGCGCCAGCAGCTTATTAATACAGGGAGCAAGCGGTTACACCTTC.

This chain uses TRBV9 with TRBJ1-6, with D maybe TRBD1 (6 bases). The V and J ends lost 6 bases and 10 bases respectively, with 14 bases between them. Germline CDR1 SGDLS, CDR2 YYNGEE. The CDR3 sequence is 13 residues long. This chain's CDR3 is CASTSGERSPLHF. The DNA of the CDR3 is TGTGCCAGCACTTCAGGGGAAAGGTCACCCCTCCACTTT. Full variable domain (missing parts from reference TRBV9 and TRBJ1-6): DSGVTQTPKHLITATGQRVTLRCSPRSGDLSVYWYQQSLDQGLQFLIQYYNGEERAKGNILERFSAQQFPDLHSELNLSSLELGDSALYFCASTSGERSPLHFGNGTRLTVT.

This clone appeared a few times. This chain uses TRBV19 with TRBJ1-1; tentative D call: TRBD1 (5 bases). CDR1 and CDR2 from the germline V gene are LNHDA and SQIVND (reference sequence). V was clipped by 2 bases and J by 3 bases, with 13 bases between them. The CDR3 consists of 15 residues. CDR3 sequence reads: CASSITPGRDTEAFF. Written as DNA, the CDR3 is TGTGCCAGTAGTATAACCCCAGGGAGGGACACTGAAGCTTTCTTT.

Only a few counts were recorded for this clone. The chain couples TRBV5-1 to TRBJ1-2; 8 positions match TRBD1. Per germline, CDR1 SGHRS and CDR2 YFSETQ. The CDR3 is 14 amino acids. V trimming: 5 bases; J trimming: 1 base; junction bases outside the gene matches: 4. The DNA for the CDR3 is TGCGCCAGCAGACAGGGGGATCTTAACTATGGCTACACCTTC. It specifies CASRQGDLNYGYTF.

This chain uses TRBV5-1 with TRBJ1-2, with 11 bases that match TRBD1. Germline-derived CDR1 and CDR2 are SGHRS and YFSETQ. The V segment lost 0 bases and the J segment 7 bases; nucleotides outside the gene matches: 2. This CDR3 is built from 14 residues. CDR3: CASSLGTGGIGYTF. CDR3 sequence (DNA): TGCGCCAGCAGCTTGGGGACAGGGGGCATTGGCTACACCTTC.

The V call is TRBV7-2, the J call TRBJ2-7; 10 bases fit TRBD1. The CDR3 loop spans 14 amino acids. Germline values: CDR1 SGHTA, CDR2 FQGNSA. The V gene end was trimmed by 5 bases and the J gene end by 3 bases; junction bases not matched to a gene: 4. In DNA, the CDR3 is TGTGCCAGCAGCCCATGGACAGGGGGCTACGAGCAGTACTTC. Its translation is CASSPWTGGYEQYF. Full variable domain (outside the CDR3, taken from reference TRBV7-2 and TRBJ2-7): GAGVSQSPSNKVTEKGKDVELRCDPISGHTALYWYRQSLGQGLEFLIYFQGNSAPDKSGLPSDRFSAERTGGSVSTLTIQRTQQEDSAVYLCASSPWTGGYEQYFGPGTRLTVT.

The CDR3 DNA sequence: TGTGCCAGTGTACAGGGCGCATCTGGCTACACCTTC. This encodes CASVQGASGYTF. The rearrangement joins TRBV2 to TRBJ1-2; D possibly corresponds to TRBD1 (6 bases). Germline CDR1 is SNHLY and CDR2 is FYNNEI. The CDR3 totals 12 residues. Trimming left V 9 bases short and J 7 bases short, with 15 bases between. Drawing the rest from reference TRBV2 and TRBJ1-2, the complete variable domain is EPEVTQTPSHQVTQMGQEVILRCVPISNHLYFYWYRQILGQKVEFLVSFYNNEISEKSEIFDDQFSVERPDGSNFTLKIRSTKLEDSAMYFCASVQGASGYTFGSGTRLTVV.

The sample holds one count of this clone. V is TRBV4-1 and J is TRBJ1-4; D unclear. The CDR3 contains 14 residues. Germline CDR1 is MGHRA and CDR2 is YSYEKL. V dropped 0 bases and J dropped 8 bases, with 10 bases sitting between them. The CDR3 sequence is CASSQDRQAEKLFF. CDR3 nucleotide sequence: TGCGCCAGCAGCCAAGACAGGCAGGCCGAAAAACTGTTTTTT.